These T cell receptor beta chains were read from a single sample in a study of T-cell reconstitution after alpha-beta-depleted transplantation in children. TCRdb analysed the PCR reads with MiXCR anew, one entry per CDR3 protein. The sample holds 150,000 to 200,000 distinct CDR3 sequences, 11% seen once. The sample was PBMCs, taken before TCRalphabeta/CD19-depleted stem cell transplant. All receptors come from a boy aged 2 to 10 with acute myeloid leukemia, due to receive a stem cell transplant. CDR3s include the opening cysteine and the closing phenylalanine or tryptophan. The D gene is left open where the match is weak. Clone size is given for some rows only: seen once, a few or many times, or a class if the clone is expanded.

abundance,v_gene,j_gene,d_gene,CDR3nt,CDR3aa
many,TRBV25-1,TRBJ1-1,TRBD1,TGTGCCAGCAGTGAAGGGAGGGGGCACACTGAAGCTTTCTTT,CASSEGRGHTEAFF
many,TRBV11-2,TRBJ1-6,TRBD1,TGTGCCAGCAGCTCCCCAATGGGGGGACAGATCCTCATTAATTCACCCCTCCACTTT,CASSSPMGGQILINSPLHF
-,TRBV5-1,TRBJ2-7,TRBD2,TGCGCCAGCAGCTCGAAAAAATTCGAGACTAGCGGGAAGGGTGAGCAGTACTTC,CASSSKKFETSGKGEQYF
many,TRBV29-1,TRBJ1-1,TRBD1,TGCAGCGCAGGGACAGCGATGAACACTGAAGCTTTCTTT,CSAGTAMNTEAFF
many,TRBV3-1,TRBJ2-7,-,TGTGCCAGCAGCCCCAGTCTGGAGTACGAGCAGTACTTC,CASSPSLEYEQYF
many,TRBV6-6,TRBJ2-7,TRBD1,TGTGCCAGCACTCAGGGGGCTGGCTTGAGCGAGCAGTACTTC,CASTQGAGLSEQYF
many,TRBV5-5,TRBJ2-3,TRBD2,TGTGCCAGCAGCTTCGGTGGTAGCGGGGCGACAGATACGCAGTATTTT,CASSFGGSGATDTQYF
many,TRBV20-1,TRBJ1-5,-,TGCAGTGCTAGGCCGGTGTCATCCCCCTATCAGCCCCAGCATTTT,CSARPVSSPYQPQHF
once,TRBV10-2,TRBJ2-3,-,TGCGCCAGCAGTGAGTCCCCCACTAGGGATCGTGATACGCAGTATTTT,CASSESPTRDRDTQYF
many,TRBV11-2,TRBJ1-1,TRBD1,TGTGCCAGCAGCTCGTGGGACAGCATGAACACTGAAGCTTTCTTT,CASSSWDSMNTEAFF
many,TRBV7-1,TRBJ2-6,-,TGTGCCAGCAGCTTCAGCGGAAAACAGGGACTCACCGTCGCAACCTCTGGGGCCAACGTCCTGACTTTC,CASSFSGKQGLTVATSGANVLTF
many,TRBV14,TRBJ2-7,-,TGTGCCAGCAGCGGGGGCCTGGGGGGCGAGCAGTACTTC,CASSGGLGGEQYF